This T cell receptor beta chain comes out of a study of blood T cell repertoires in COVID-19. About the research overall: Collection of acute and convalescent COVID-19 samples took place in the United States, Italy and Spain.

Authors' analysis steps: Nucleated cell counts were estimated from reference gene primer amplification. Clones were read by immunoSEQ multiplex PCR, and TCRdb kept only the in-frame ones, dropping some. V, J and clone size are those of that table, while D and trimming were read from the DNA. The table shows 220,000 or so clones, with about 86% occurring only once. CDR1 and CDR2 (germline): MDHEN, SYDVKM. The CDR3 loop spans 15 amino acids. V lost 5 bases and J 0 bases, leaving 11 bases between the germline ends. Residents of over 20 US areas, aged about 18 to 95 years, made up the participants. This clone was detected once.

This clonotype was sampled from a woman in her forties with acute COVID-19. The genes are TRBV28 and TRBJ1-3; D unclear. Sequenced material: PBMCs or T cells enriched from blood (not recorded which). As DNA, the CDR3 is TGTGCCAGCAGTAGAGACGGGTTCTCTGGAAACACCATATATTTT. Amino acids: CASSRDGFSGNTIYF.